The 20 T cell receptor beta chains listed next were all sequenced from one sample in a study of lymphopenia after photon versus proton radiotherapy. Profiled with immunoSEQ multiplex PCR; TCRdb holds only in-frame clones, not every one. The sample carries tens of thousands of clones, around 89% recorded once. The source was peripheral blood, collected from a patient treated with proton-based radiotherapy. The receptors originated from an elderly man with esophageal cancer.

The V and J genes are TRBV30 and TRBJ1-3, with D tentatively TRBD1 (6 bases). The CDR3 has 14 residues. Trimming removed 4 bases from V and 0 bases from J, with 10 bases in between. Germline loops: CDR1 GTSNPN, CDR2 SVGIG (reference sequence). The CDR3 here is CAWTTGNSGNTIYF. CDR3 in DNA: TGTGCCTGGACAACAGGGAACTCTGGAAACACCATATATTTT. Drawing the rest from reference TRBV30 and TRBJ1-3, the complete variable domain is SQTIHQWPATLVQPVGSPLSLECTVEGTSNPNLYWYRQAAGRGLQLLFYSVGIGQISSEVPQNLSASRPQDRQFILSSKKLLLSDSGFYLCAWTTGNSGNTIYFGEGSWLTVV.

This sequence joins TRBV7-3 and TRBJ2-3; TRBD2 agrees at 8 bases. CDR1 is SGHTA, CDR2 FQGTGA, per germline. CDR3 length: 15 residues. V trimming: 3 bases; J trimming: 3 bases; junction bases outside the gene matches: 5. This CDR3 reads CASSFWSGGTDTQYF. In DNA form, the CDR3 reads TGTGCCAGCAGCTTTTGGTCGGGGGGGACAGATACGCAGTATTTT.

The rearrangement uses TRBV27 and TRBJ2-7; the match to TRBD1 covers 8 bases. The CDR3 consists of 14 residues. With 4 bases clipped from V and 2 bases from J, the junction kept 4 bases outside the gene matches. From germline, CDR1 is MNHEY and CDR2 SMNVEV (reference sequence). The CDR3 coding sequence is TGTGCCAGCAGTTGGGACAGGAAAACCTACGAGCAGTACTTC. It codes for CASSWDRKTYEQYF.

The chain combines TRBV10-3 with TRBJ1-2; TRBD1 matches at 8 bases. The CDR3 loop spans 14 amino acids. CDR1 and CDR2 from the germline V gene are ENHRY and SYGVKD. The J segment lost 8 bases and the V segment lost 6 bases, leaving 11 bases of the junction unmatched. For the CDR3, the DNA is TGTGCCATCAGCATCGACCAGGGGGCGCGGGGCTACACCTTC. Protein sequence: CAISIDQGARGYTF.

This clone showed up just once. The chain recombines TRBV5-1 with TRBJ2-1; D gene unclear. Germline V gene lookup returns CDR1 SGHRS and CDR2 YFSETQ. This CDR3 region has 14 residues. V dropped 4 bases and J dropped 9 bases, with 17 bases sitting between them. CDR3 nucleotide sequence: TGCGCCAGCAGCCCGGGCCCCAGAGGAAGTGAGCAGTTCTTC. Translation gives CASSPGPRGSEQFF.

The chain carries TRBV7-3 and TRBJ2-3, with D perhaps TRBD2 (6 bases). CDR1 is SGHTA and CDR2 is FQGTGA in the germline V gene. There are 14 residues in the CDR3. V dropped 5 bases and J dropped 6 bases, with 15 bases sitting between them. Here the CDR3 reads CASSTGLSADTQYF. CDR3 bases: TGTGCCAGCAGCACGGGACTTTCCGCCGATACGCAGTATTTT.

This clone has only a few counts. In DNA, the CDR3 is TGTGTCAGAAGCCATTGGAAAAGTCAGCCAACGGAGACCCAGTACTTC. It encodes CVRSHWKSQPTETQYF. This chain joins TRBV7-5 and TRBJ2-5. TRBV7-5 is labeled a pseudogene. This CDR3 spans 16 amino acids.

The chain joins TRBV5-1 to TRBJ2-3; 13 positions agree with TRBD2. CDR1 SGHRS and CDR2 YFSETQ come from the germline V gene. The V segment lost 4 bases and the J segment 3 bases; nucleotides outside the gene matches: 5. This CDR3 region has 16 residues. The CDR3 sequence: CASSEGTSGETDTQYF. As DNA, the CDR3 is TGCGCCAGCAGCGAGGGGACTAGCGGGGAAACAGATACGCAGTATTTT.

This chain connects TRBV4-3 to TRBJ1-2; no reliable D call. V was cut by 4 bases and J by 5 bases, with 11 bases left in between. The germline CDR1 and CDR2 sequences are LGHNA and YSLEER. CDR3 size: 13 residues. The CDR3 loop reads CASSLSTGYGYTF. DNA of the CDR3: TGCGCCAGCAGCCTCTCTACGGGGTATGGCTACACCTTC.

The chain is built from TRBV4-1 and TRBJ2-1; tentatively, D is TRBD2 (6 bases). V lost 3 bases to trimming and J lost 4 bases, with 7 bases between them. Germline loops: CDR1 MGHRA, CDR2 YSYEKL. This CDR3 has 13 amino acids. CDR3: CASSHREYNEQFF. The CDR3 DNA follows: TGCGCCAGCAGCCATCGGGAGTACAATGAGCAGTTCTTC.

The chain couples TRBV7-7 to TRBJ2-1; 8 bases are shared with TRBD2. Germline V gene lookup returns CDR1 SSHAT and CDR2 FNYEAQ (reference sequence). The CDR3 is made up of 15 amino acids. The V segment lost 1 base and the J segment 7 bases; nucleotides outside the gene matches: 6. The CDR3 here is CASSLGVGRGNEQFF. The CDR3 nucleotides are TGTGCCAGCAGCTTAGGGGTCGGGAGGGGTAATGAGCAGTTCTTC.

This chain links TRBV28 with TRBJ1-1; no clear D. Trimming removed 7 bases from V and 1 base from J, with 13 bases in between. The germline gives CDR1 MDHEN, CDR2 SYDVKM. The CDR3 length is 14 residues. CDR3 nucleotides: TGTGCCAGCACCTTTCCTCCCACGAACACTGAAGCTTTCTTT. Its protein product is CASTFPPTNTEAFF.

This chain connects TRBV7-8 to TRBJ2-2; D might be TRBD1 (6 bases). V was cut by 4 bases and J by 0 bases, with 6 bases left in between. This CDR3 spans 14 amino acids. Germline-derived CDR1 and CDR2 are SGHVS and FQNEAQ. The CDR3 DNA sequence: TGTGCCAGCAGCTGGACAGCGAACACCGGGGAGCTGTTTTTT. The encoded protein is CASSWTANTGELFF.

The chain carries TRBV20-1 and TRBJ2-3; D uncertain. The germline gives CDR1 DFQATT, CDR2 SNEGSKA (reference sequence). V was pared by 3 bases and J by 3 bases, with 4 bases between. This CDR3 contains 11 residues. CDR3 bases: TGCAGTGCTAGTCGTACAGATACGCAGTATTTT. Translation: CSASRTDTQYF.

V gene TRBV18 combines with J gene TRBJ2-3; 11 nucleotides align to TRBD2. Germline loops: CDR1 KGHSH, CDR2 LQKENI. The ends lost 0 bases at V and 5 bases at J; junction bases unmatched: 1. The CDR3 length is 15 residues. The DNA of the CDR3 is TGTGCCAGCTCACCACCGACTAGCGGGAAAGATACGCAGTATTTT. This gives the protein CASSPPTSGKDTQYF.

This chain connects TRBV18 to TRBJ1-4, with TRBD1 as a possible D gene (5 bases). V was cut by 3 bases and J by 0 bases, with 8 bases left in between. This CDR3 has 15 residues. The germline CDR1 and CDR2 sequences are KGHSH and LQKENI. The CDR3 sequence is CASSPTAPTNEKLFF. As DNA, the CDR3 is TGTGCCAGCTCACCGACAGCTCCAACTAATGAAAAACTGTTTTTT.

The chain links TRBV7-9 to TRBJ2-7, with TRBD1 matching over 8 bases. The CDR3 runs to 14 residues. Germline CDR1 is SEHNR and CDR2 is FQNEAQ (reference sequence). With 4 bases clipped from V and 5 bases from J, the junction kept 7 bases outside the gene matches. In nucleotides, the CDR3 is TGTGCCAGCAGCTCTCCCCGACAGGGGAACGAGCAGTACTTC. Amino acids: CASSSPRQGNEQYF. The full variable domain, its missing parts supplied by reference TRBV7-9 and TRBJ2-7, is DTGVSQNPRHKITKRGQNVTFRCDPISEHNRLYWYRQTLGQGPEFLTYFQNEAQLEKSRLLSDRFSAERPKGSFSTLEIQRTEQGDSAMYLCASSSPRQGNEQYFGPGTRLTVT.

V gene TRBV7-2 combines with J gene TRBJ2-3; 10 bases map to TRBD2. The trim removed 2 bases at V and 6 bases at J, leaving 11 bases unmatched. This CDR3 spans 17 amino acids. Germline CDR1 reads SGHTA; CDR2 reads FQGNSA. The CDR3 bases are TGTGCCAGCAGCTTAAATGTAGCGGGGGGTCAAGGGGATACGCAGTATTTT. It yields the protein CASSLNVAGGQGDTQYF.

The chain recombines TRBV19 with TRBJ2-1; 10 bases fit TRBD1. V gave up 8 bases and J gave up 6 bases; unmatched junction bases: 7. Germline CDR1 and CDR2: LNHDA and SQIVND (reference sequence). The CDR3 spans 14 residues. As DNA, the CDR3 is TGTGCCAGTGAACGGACAGGGGGGATCAATGAGCAGTTCTTC. Translating gives CASERTGGINEQFF.

The chain recombines TRBV5-6 with TRBJ1-1; D unresolved. CDR1 SGHDT and CDR2 YYEEEE come from the germline V gene. The V end lost 2 bases, the J end lost 5 bases, and 7 bases lay between the germline ends. CDR3 length: 12 amino acids. CDR3 DNA sequence: TGTGCCAGCAGCTTTAAGAGTACTGAAGCTTTCTTT. It encodes CASSFKSTEAFF.